The clone carrying this TCR beta chain showed up just a few times. Its cognate antigen is unknown. The germline gene is not matched at one end of the junction; a read error may be the cause. The data derive from a study of T cells in Graves' hyperthyroidism and ophthalmopathy. The study's findings and limits: Separation of ophthalmopathy from stable hyperthyroidism was achieved by a 13 V-J model.

TCR beta CDR3 sequences were amplified from RNA transcripts. First-round RT-PCR targeting the TCR CDR3 was performed with the HTBI primer set. Each CDR3 protein is one row after TCRdb ran MiXCR on the multiplex PCR reads. The table shows about 290,000 distinct CDR3 sequences, with 16% occurring only once. The germline CDR1 and CDR2 sequences are MNHEY and SMNVEV (reference sequence). The CDR3 covers 15 residues. The sequencing input was blood. The source of this sequence is a man aged 25 to 40 with Graves' hyperthyroidism. V gene TRBV27 combines with J gene TRBJ2-3; no clear D. CDR3 loop: CASSLILGITDTQCF. CDR3 sequence (DNA): TGTGCCAGCAGTTTAATTCTGGGAATCACAGATACGCAGTGTTTT.